These 10 T cell receptor beta chains share one sample of origin, sequenced in a study of T cell responses to AZD1222 COVID-19 vaccine. The repertoire was sequenced with immunoSEQ multiplex PCR; TCRdb's copy has only in-frame clones and lacks some. Of about 160,000 clones in the sample, around 89% were seen once. The specimen was peripheral blood, collected on day 0 of AZD1222 vaccination. These receptors were collected from an adult in good health.

The chain is built from TRBV2 and TRBJ2-7; 9 nucleotides line up with TRBD2. The CDR3 is 13 residues long. Germline loops: CDR1 SNHLY, CDR2 FYNNEI. The J segment lost 4 bases and the V segment lost 7 bases, leaving 5 bases of the junction unmatched. DNA of the CDR3: TGTGCCAGCAATCCTCTAGCGGGGTACGAGCAGTACTTC. The encoded protein is CASNPLAGYEQYF.

The chain joins TRBV5-1 to TRBJ2-5; D not certain. Per germline, CDR1 SGHRS and CDR2 YFSETQ. The CDR3 loop spans 16 amino acids. V lost 4 bases and J 4 bases, leaving 20 bases between the germline ends. The chain's CDR3 is CASSTELRRGAETQYF. CDR3 sequence (DNA): TGCGCCAGCAGCACAGAACTCAGGAGAGGCGCAGAGACCCAGTACTTC.

The V gene is TRBV12-3 or TRBV12-4, the J gene TRBJ1-1; no reliable D call. V gave up 5 bases and J gave up 7 bases, with 14 bases separating them. This CDR3 spans 13 amino acids. CDR3 DNA sequence: TGTGCCAGCAGTCACCAGGACCAGTTTGAAGCTTTCTTT. Protein: CASSHQDQFEAFF.

The V gene is TRBV19, the J gene TRBJ2-1, with D possibly matching TRBD1 (5 bases). The CDR3 length is 16 residues. Germline V gene lookup returns CDR1 LNHDA and CDR2 SQIVND (reference sequence). Trimming removed 4 bases from V and 2 bases from J, with 15 bases in between. Written as DNA, the CDR3 is TGTGCCAGTAGTAAAGGCAGGGAATTCCCCTACAATGAGCAGTTCTTC. It translates to CASSKGREFPYNEQFF.

The sample holds a few counts of this clone. The rearrangement links TRBV7-9 to TRBJ1-1; 7 bases line up with TRBD1. The germline V gene encodes CDR1 SEHNR and CDR2 FQNEAQ (reference sequence). V dropped 5 bases and J dropped 0; count of bases not matched to a gene: 6. The CDR3 length is 15 residues. CDR3 loop: CASSTHGQVNTEAFF. The DNA for the CDR3 is TGTGCCAGCAGCACACACGGACAGGTGAACACTGAAGCTTTCTTT.

V and J are TRBV28 and TRBJ1-1; the D is unclear. CDR1 is MDHEN, CDR2 SYDVKM, per germline. Trimming stripped 5 bases from V and 4 bases from J, with 11 bases between. This CDR3 contains 13 residues. CDR3 in DNA: TGTGCCAGCAGTCTCTATGGCGGCACTGAAGCTTTCTTT. As protein: CASSLYGGTEAFF.

The chain recombines TRBV12-3 or TRBV12-4 with TRBJ2-2, with TRBD1 matching over 7 bases. The CDR3 runs to 13 residues. The ends lost 7 bases at V and 6 bases at J; junction bases unmatched: 5. This CDR3 is CASNPTGSGELFF. The DNA of the CDR3 is TGTGCCAGCAACCCGACAGGGTCCGGGGAGCTGTTTTTT.

The rearrangement links TRBV19 to TRBJ2-2, with unresolved D. Trimming cost V 10 bases and J 4 bases, with 13 bases left between them. Germline CDR1 and CDR2: LNHDA and SQIVND (reference sequence). This CDR3 spans 13 amino acids. This chain's CDR3 is CATQSSGTGELFF. The CDR3 region has the DNA TGTGCCACCCAGAGTTCGGGCACCGGGGAGCTGTTTTTT.

The V and J genes are TRBV2 and TRBJ1-2; D gene ambiguous. In germline, CDR1 is SNHLY, CDR2 FYNNEI. This CDR3 spans 14 amino acids. V was pared by 4 bases and J by 2 bases, with 11 bases between. CDR3 loop: CASSVHDLNYGYTF. CDR3 DNA sequence: TGTGCCAGCAGTGTTCACGATTTGAACTATGGCTACACCTTC.

The V gene is TRBV19, the J gene TRBJ1-1; no clear D. The V end lost 7 bases, the J end lost 7 bases, and 10 bases lay between the germline ends. CDR3 length: 11 amino acids. Germline lookup yields CDR1 LNHDA and CDR2 SQIVND (reference sequence). CDR3 in amino acids: CASTPGYEAFF. In DNA form, the CDR3 reads TGTGCCAGTACCCCCGGCTATGAAGCTTTCTTT.